This T cell receptor (beta chain) derives from a study of T cells in localized non-small cell lung cancer. The data were produced by immunoSEQ multiplex PCR, yet TCRdb's version contains in-frame clones alone and is incomplete. The table shows 12,000 or so clones, with more than 75% occurring only once. This CDR3 region has 14 residues. V was cut by 11 bases and J by 3 bases, with 18 bases left in between. This TCR was sampled from a male donor aged 60 or older with stage III lung adenocarcinoma. The chain links TRBV23-1 to TRBJ2-3; no clear D. TRBV23-1 is an ORF for which the function is uncertain. The sequenced sample was peripheral blood, obtained before any cancer treatment. DNA of the CDR3: TGCGCCGTCCGAGAGCCCCCGAGGACAGATACGCAGTATTTT. Its translation: CAVREPPRTDTQYF.